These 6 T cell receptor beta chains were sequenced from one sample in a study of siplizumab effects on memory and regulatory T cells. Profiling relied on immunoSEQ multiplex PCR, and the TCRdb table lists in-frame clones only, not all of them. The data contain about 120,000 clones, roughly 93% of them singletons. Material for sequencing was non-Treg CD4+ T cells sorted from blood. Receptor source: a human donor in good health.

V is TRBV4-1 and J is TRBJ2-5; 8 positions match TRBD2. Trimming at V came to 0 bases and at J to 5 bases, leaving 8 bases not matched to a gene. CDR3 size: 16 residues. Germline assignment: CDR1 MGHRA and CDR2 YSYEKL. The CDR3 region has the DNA TGCGCCAGCAGCCAAGATGGTGGGGGACTAGGGGAGACCCAGTACTTC. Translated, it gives CASSQDGGGLGETQYF.

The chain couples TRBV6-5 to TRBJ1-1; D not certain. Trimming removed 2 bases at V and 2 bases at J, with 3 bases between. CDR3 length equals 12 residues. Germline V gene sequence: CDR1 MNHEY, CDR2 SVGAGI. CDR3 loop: CASSYRNTEAFF. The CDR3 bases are TGTGCCAGCAGTTACCGAAACACTGAAGCTTTCTTT.

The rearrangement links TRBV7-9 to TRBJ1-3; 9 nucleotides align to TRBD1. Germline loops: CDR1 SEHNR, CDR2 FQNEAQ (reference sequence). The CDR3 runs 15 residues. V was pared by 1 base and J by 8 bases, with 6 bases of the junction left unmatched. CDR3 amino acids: CASSLVLGQGYTIYF. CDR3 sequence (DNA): TGTGCCAGCAGCTTAGTTTTGGGACAGGGTTACACCATATATTTT.

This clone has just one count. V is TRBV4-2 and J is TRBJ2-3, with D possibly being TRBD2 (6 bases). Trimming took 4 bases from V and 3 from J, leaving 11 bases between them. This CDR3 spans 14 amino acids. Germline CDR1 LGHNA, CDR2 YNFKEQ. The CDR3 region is CASSPGLSTDTQYF. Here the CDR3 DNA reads TGTGCCAGCAGCCCGGGACTTTCAACAGATACGCAGTATTTT.

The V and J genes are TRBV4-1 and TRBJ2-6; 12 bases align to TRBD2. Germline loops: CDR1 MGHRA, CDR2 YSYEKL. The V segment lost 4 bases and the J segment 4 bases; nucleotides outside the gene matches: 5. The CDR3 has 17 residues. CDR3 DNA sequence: TGCGCCAGCAGCCTCCTAGCGGGGGGGCCGGGGGCCAACGTCCTGACTTTC. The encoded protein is CASSLLAGGPGANVLTF.

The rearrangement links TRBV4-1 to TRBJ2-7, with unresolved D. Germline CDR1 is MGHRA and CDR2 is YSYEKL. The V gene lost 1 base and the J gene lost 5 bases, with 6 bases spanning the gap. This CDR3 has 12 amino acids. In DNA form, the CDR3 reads TGCGCCAGCAGCCAAGCCCCCCACGAGCAGTACTTC. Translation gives CASSQAPHEQYF.